These T cell receptor beta chains were read from a single sample in a study of blood T cell repertoires in COVID-19. Method: immunoSEQ multiplex PCR; TCRdb's copy keeps in-frame clones and lacks some. The top ten hold 2.5% to 3% of the sample, which has about 170,000 clones, about three quarters seen once. Sequencing input: peripheral blood. These receptors came from an older man with acute or convalescent COVID-19. Both conserved end residues are part of each CDR3. Clone size appears in some rows only: once, few, many, or a class for an expanded clone.

J	V	size	CDR3
TRBJ1-1	TRBV5-4	once	CASSLGSTAGTEAFF
TRBJ2-7	TRBV2	many	CASRGARGGPSYEQYF
TRBJ2-7	TRBV28	NA	CASRGEGTGYYEQYF
TRBJ1-5	TRBV10-3	once	CAISENTGGNQSQHF
TRBJ1-5	TRBV10-3	few	CAISDGGSRNQPQHF
TRBJ1-2	TRBV29-1	NA	CSVSGGQGSYTF
TRBJ2-1	TRBV5-4	NA	CASSLGGRHLSYNEQFF
TRBJ2-5	TRBV3-1/TRBV3-2	NA	CASSQPHLRPRMYQETQYF
TRBJ2-2	TRBV5-1	NA	CASSSGQGAGTGELFF
TRBJ1-4	TRBV27	NA	CASSLRGRGTANEKLFF
TRBJ1-1	TRBV12-5	NA	CASGWGDTEAFF
TRBJ1-1	TRBV10-1	few	CASSESNRATEAFF
TRBJ1-5	TRBV15	NA	CATSRERGQPQHF
TRBJ2-2	TRBV4-3	NA	CASSRGTSGTNTGELFF
TRBJ2-2	TRBV5-5	NA	CASSSLGSGGTGELFF
TRBJ1-6	TRBV2	few	CASGQGPLTSSYNSPLHF
TRBJ2-3	TRBV5-1	NA	CASTKGAGGLSDTQYF
TRBJ2-1	TRBV6-5	NA	CASSRPPGNEQFF
TRBJ1-1	TRBV6-5	NA	CASSYFGTGTTEAFF
TRBJ2-1	TRBV5-4	few	CASSQRGEVEQFF
TRBJ2-1	TRBV10-1	NA	CASSESTWRKQFF
TRBJ1-1	TRBV7-9	NA	CASSPQSGSTEAFF
TRBJ2-7	TRBV18	NA	CASSPPAWGHEQYF
TRBJ2-7	TRBV28	NA	CASSFPGTSGSGEQYF
TRBJ1-1	TRBV6-5	NA	CASSRQGRFGTEAFF
TRBJ1-1	TRBV19	few	CASSIRGGPEAFF
TRBJ1-1	TRBV6-4	NA	CASSAGHLNTEAFF
TRBJ1-4	TRBV28	NA	CASSPRTVQLEKLFF
TRBJ2-3	TRBV19	NA	CASSTSSGYTDTQYF
TRBJ2-2	TRBV2	NA	CASSVRRGTGELFF
TRBJ2-3	TRBV9	NA	CASSPREGGVTDTQYF
TRBJ2-6	TRBV7-2	NA	CASTQQGSSRSGANVLTF
TRBJ1-2	TRBV5-6	few	CASSRWTGIDYGYTF
TRBJ2-7	TRBV28	NA	CASSSTNTEQYF
TRBJ2-2	TRBV4-3	NA	CASSQDLGGNTGELFF
TRBJ1-6	TRBV12-3/TRBV12-4	NA	CASSFPGSPLHF
TRBJ2-1	TRBV7-3	NA	CASSLTSGTSKNEQFF
TRBJ2-1	TRBV5-1	many	CASSLRASLRTGGASNEQFF
TRBJ2-5	TRBV6-5	NA	CASRRGGQETQYF
TRBJ1-1	TRBV5-5	NA	CASSLAQAMNTEAFF
TRBJ2-1	TRBV9	NA	CASSVAAGTSGRIPNEQFF
TRBJ2-5	TRBV12-5	NA	CASGTGVGETQYF
TRBJ2-1	TRBV18	NA	CASSRRGGGEVNEQFF
TRBJ2-4	TRBV5-6	NA	CASSLGVHANIQYF
TRBJ2-7	TRBV6-5	NA	CASSPGQLIPNRQYF
TRBJ1-4	TRBV30	NA	CAWSSSGSEKLFF
TRBJ2-5	TRBV6-6	once	CASSRDSYQETQYF
TRBJ1-2	TRBV2	NA	CASSGDGQGVHGYTF
TRBJ1-1	TRBV7-8	NA	CASSLGTDGTEAFF
TRBJ1-1	TRBV7-2	NA	CASSFNGDTEAFF